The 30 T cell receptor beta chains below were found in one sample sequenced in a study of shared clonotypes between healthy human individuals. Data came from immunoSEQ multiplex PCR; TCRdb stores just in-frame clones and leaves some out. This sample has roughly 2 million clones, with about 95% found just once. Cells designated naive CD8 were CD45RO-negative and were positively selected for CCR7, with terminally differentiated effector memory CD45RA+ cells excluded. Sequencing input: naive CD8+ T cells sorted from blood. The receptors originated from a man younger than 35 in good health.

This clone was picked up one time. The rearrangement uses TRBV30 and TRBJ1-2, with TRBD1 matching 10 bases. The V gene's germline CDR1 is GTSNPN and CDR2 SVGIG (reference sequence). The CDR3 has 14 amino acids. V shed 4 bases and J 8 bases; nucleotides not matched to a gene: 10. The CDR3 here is CAWNYLGTGVGYTF. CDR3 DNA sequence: TGTGCCTGGAACTACCTCGGGACAGGGGTCGGCTACACCTTC.

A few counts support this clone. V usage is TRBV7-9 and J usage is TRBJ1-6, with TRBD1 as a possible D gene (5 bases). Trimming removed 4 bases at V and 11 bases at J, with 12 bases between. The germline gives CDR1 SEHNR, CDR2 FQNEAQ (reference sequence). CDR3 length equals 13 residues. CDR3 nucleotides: TGTGCCAGCAGCTCACCGATGGGGGCACCCCTCCACTTT. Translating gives CASSSPMGAPLHF.

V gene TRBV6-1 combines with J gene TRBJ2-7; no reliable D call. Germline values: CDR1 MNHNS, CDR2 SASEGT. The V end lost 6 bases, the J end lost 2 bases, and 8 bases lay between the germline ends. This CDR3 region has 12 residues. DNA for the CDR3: TGTGCCAGCAGCTCCGGAACCTACGAGCAGTACTTC. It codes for CASSSGTYEQYF.

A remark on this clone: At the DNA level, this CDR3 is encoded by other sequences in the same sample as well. The CDR3 region is CASSLSKGTLSYEQYF. CDR3 nucleotide sequence: TGTGCCAGCAGTTTATCGAAGGGAACCCTATCCTACGAGCAGTACTTC. The J gene is TRBJ2-7, the V gene TRBV27; no clear D. The CDR3 loop spans 16 amino acids. The germline CDR1 and CDR2 sequences are MNHEY and SMNVEV (reference sequence). V was trimmed by 0 bases and J by 1 base, leaving 13 bases between them.

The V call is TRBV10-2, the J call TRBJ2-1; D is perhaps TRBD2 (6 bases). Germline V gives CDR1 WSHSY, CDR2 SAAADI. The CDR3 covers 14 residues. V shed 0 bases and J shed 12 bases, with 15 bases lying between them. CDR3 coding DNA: TGCGCCAGCAGTGAGTCAAGCGGACTACATATGCAGTTCTTC. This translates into CASSESSGLHMQFF.

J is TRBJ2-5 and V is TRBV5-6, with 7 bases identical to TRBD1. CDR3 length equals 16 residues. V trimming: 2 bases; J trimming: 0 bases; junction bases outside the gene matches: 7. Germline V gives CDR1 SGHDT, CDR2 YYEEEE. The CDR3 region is CASSLAWTGHQETQYF. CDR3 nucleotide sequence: TGTGCCAGCAGCTTAGCGTGGACAGGTCACCAAGAGACCCAGTACTTC.

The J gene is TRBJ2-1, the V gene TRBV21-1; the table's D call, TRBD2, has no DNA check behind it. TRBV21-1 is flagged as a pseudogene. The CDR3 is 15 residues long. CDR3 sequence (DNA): TGTGCCAGCAGCAAAGGGAGGCGCGGGGACAATGAGCAGTTCTTC. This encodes CASSKGRRGDNEQFF.

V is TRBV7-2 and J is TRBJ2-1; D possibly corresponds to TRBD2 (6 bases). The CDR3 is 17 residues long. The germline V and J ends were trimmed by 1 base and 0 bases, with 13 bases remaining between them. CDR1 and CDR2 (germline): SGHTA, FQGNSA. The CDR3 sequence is CASSLEGGKSSYNEQFF. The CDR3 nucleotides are TGTGCCAGCAGCTTAGAGGGCGGGAAGAGCTCCTACAATGAGCAGTTCTTC.

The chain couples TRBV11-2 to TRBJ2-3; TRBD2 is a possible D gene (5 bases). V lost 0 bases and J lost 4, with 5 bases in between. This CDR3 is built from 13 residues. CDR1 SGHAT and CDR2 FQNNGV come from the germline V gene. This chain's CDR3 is CASSLDSADTQYF. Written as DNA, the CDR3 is TGTGCCAGCAGCTTAGATAGCGCAGATACGCAGTATTTT.

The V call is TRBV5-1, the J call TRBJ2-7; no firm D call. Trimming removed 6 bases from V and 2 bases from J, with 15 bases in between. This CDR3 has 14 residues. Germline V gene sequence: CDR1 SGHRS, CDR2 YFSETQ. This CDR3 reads CASTLSSGPYEQYF. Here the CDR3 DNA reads TGCGCCAGCACCCTTTCTTCAGGACCCTACGAGCAGTACTTC.

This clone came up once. CDR3 loop: CASSPPPGQGGNQPQHF. The CDR3 DNA is TGTGCCAGCAGCCCACCTCCGGGACAGGGAGGCAATCAGCCCCAGCATTTT. The rearrangement uses TRBV4-2 and TRBJ1-5, with 9 bases identical to TRBD1. J lost 2 bases, V lost 4 bases, and 9 bases had no gene match. The CDR3 spans 17 residues. Germline lookup yields CDR1 LGHNA and CDR2 YNFKEQ.

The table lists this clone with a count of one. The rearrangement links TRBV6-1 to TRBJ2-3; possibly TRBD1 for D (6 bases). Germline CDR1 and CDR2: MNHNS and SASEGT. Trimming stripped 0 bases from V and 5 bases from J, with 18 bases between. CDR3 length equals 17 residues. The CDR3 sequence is CASSEAGDTRQGDTQYF. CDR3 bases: TGTGCCAGCAGTGAAGCGGGGGACACTCGGCAGGGAGATACGCAGTATTTT.

The CDR3 DNA sequence: TGCGCCAGCAGCTTTGGACTAGCGGGGGGAAACTTATACAATGAGCAGTTCTTC. This encodes CASSFGLAGGNLYNEQFF. The chain couples TRBV5-1 to TRBJ2-1; TRBD2 matches 14 bases. The CDR3 sequence is 18 residues long. Trimming at V came to 2 bases and at J to 4 bases, leaving 8 bases not matched to a gene. CDR1 SGHRS and CDR2 YFSETQ come from the germline V gene.

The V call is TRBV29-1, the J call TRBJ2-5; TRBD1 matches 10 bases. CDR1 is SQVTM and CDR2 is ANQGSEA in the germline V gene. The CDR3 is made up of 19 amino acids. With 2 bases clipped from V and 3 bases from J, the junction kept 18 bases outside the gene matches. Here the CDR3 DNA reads TGCAGCGTTGAATACGGGACAGGGGTTAGCGGGGTAATCAAAGAGACCCAGTACTTC. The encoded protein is CSVEYGTGVSGVIKETQYF.

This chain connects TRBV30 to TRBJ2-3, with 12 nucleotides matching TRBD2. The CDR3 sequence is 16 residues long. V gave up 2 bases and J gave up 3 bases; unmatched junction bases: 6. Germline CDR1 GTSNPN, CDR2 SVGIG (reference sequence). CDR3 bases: TGTGCCTGGAGTCCGACTAGCGGGAGAAGGACAGATACGCAGTATTTT. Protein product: CAWSPTSGRRTDTQYF.

CDR3 in DNA: TGTGCCAGCAGTTTGATGGGTACAGGCAGGATGGATGAGCAGTTCTTC. Protein sequence: CASSLMGTGRMDEQFF. The chain is built from TRBV27 and TRBJ2-1, with D possibly matching TRBD1 (5 bases). In germline, CDR1 is MNHEY, CDR2 SMNVEV (reference sequence). The CDR3 length is 16 residues. The V gene lost 3 bases and the J gene lost 8 bases, with 20 bases spanning the gap.

CDR3 bases: TGTGCCAGCAGCCCGGGGCCCGGCGTTGGCTACGAGCAGTACTTC. It codes for CASSPGPGVGYEQYF. This chain joins TRBV6-5 and TRBJ2-7; D might be TRBD1 or TRBD2, each matching 5 bases. CDR3 size: 15 residues. Per the germline V gene, CDR1 is MNHEY and CDR2 is SVGAGI. Trimming took off 6 bases at V and 3 bases at J, with 18 bases between the two ends.

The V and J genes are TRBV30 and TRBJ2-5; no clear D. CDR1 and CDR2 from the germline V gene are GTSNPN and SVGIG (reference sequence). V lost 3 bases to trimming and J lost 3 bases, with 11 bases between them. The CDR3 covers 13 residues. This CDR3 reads CAWSFGREETQYF. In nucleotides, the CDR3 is TGTGCCTGGAGCTTCGGGCGAGAAGAGACCCAGTACTTC.

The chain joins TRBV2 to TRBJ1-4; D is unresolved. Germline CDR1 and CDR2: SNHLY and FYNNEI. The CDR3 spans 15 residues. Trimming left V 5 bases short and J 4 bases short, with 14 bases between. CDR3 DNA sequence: TGTGCCAGCAGTCACCCCGCGGCGTTTAATGAAAAACTGTTTTTT. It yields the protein CASSHPAAFNEKLFF.

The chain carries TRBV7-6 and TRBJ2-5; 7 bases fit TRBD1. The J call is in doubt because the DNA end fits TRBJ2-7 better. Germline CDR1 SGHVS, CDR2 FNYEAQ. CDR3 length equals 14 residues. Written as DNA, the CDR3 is TGTGCCAGCAGCTTAGAGACAGGGAGCTACGAGCAGTACTTC. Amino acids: CASSLETGSYEQYF.

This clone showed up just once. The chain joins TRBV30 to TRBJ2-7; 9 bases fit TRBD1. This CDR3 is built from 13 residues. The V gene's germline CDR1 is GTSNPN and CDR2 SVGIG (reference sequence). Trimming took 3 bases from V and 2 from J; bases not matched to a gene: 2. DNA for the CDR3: TGTGCCTGGAGCACAGGGGGCCCCTACGAGCAGTACTTC. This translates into CAWSTGGPYEQYF. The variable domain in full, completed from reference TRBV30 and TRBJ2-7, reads SQTIHQWPATLVQPVGSPLSLECTVEGTSNPNLYWYRQAAGRGLQLLFYSVGIGQISSEVPQNLSASRPQDRQFILSSKKLLLSDSGFYLCAWSTGGPYEQYFGPGTRLTVT.

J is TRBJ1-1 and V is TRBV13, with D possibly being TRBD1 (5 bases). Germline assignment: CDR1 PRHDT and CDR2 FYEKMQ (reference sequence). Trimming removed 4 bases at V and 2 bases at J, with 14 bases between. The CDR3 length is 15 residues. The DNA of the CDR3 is TGTGCCAGCAGCTCCCAGGGTGTGATCAACACTGAAGCTTTCTTT. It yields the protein CASSSQGVINTEAFF.

This CDR3 is CASSLFGNTGELFF. The CDR3 region has the DNA TGTGCCAGCAGCTTGTTCGGGAACACCGGGGAGCTGTTTTTT. This chain links TRBV5-8 with TRBJ2-2; no firm D call. Trimming left V 1 base short and J 1 base short, with 5 bases between. Germline V gene data show CDR1 as SGHTS and CDR2 as YDEGEE. The CDR3 is made up of 14 amino acids. The variable domain in full, with the rest retrieved from reference TRBV5-8 and TRBJ2-2, is EAGVTQSPTHLIKTRGQQATLRCSPISGHTSVYWYQQALGLGLQFLLWYDEGEERNRGNFPPRFSGRQFPNYSSELNVNALELEDSALYLCASSLFGNTGELFFGEGSRLTVL.

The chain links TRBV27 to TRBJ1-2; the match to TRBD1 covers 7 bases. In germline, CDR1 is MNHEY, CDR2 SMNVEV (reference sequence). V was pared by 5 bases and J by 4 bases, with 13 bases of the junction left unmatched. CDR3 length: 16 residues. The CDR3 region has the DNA TGTGCCAGCAGTCCTTCAGGGGGGGTGGAATTCTATGGCTACACCTTC. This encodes CASSPSGGVEFYGYTF.

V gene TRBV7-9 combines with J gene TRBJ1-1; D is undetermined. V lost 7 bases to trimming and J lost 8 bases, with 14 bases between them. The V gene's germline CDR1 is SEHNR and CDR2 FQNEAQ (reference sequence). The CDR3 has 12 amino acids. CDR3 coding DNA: TGTGCCAGCACCTCAGATCGGGCAGAAGCTTTCTTT. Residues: CASTSDRAEAFF.

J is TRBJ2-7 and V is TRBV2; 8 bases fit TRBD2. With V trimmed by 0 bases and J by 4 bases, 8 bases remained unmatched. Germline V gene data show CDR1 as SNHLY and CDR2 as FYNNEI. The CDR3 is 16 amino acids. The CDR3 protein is CASSEAVAGGFYEQYF. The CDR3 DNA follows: TGTGCCAGCAGTGAAGCGGTCGCGGGAGGATTTTACGAGCAGTACTTC.

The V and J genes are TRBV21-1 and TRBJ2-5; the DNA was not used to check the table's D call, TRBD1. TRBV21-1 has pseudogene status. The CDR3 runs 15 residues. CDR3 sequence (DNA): TGTGCCAGCAGCTTCCGGGACAGGGTTCAAGAGACCCAGTACTTC. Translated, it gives CASSFRDRVQETQYF.

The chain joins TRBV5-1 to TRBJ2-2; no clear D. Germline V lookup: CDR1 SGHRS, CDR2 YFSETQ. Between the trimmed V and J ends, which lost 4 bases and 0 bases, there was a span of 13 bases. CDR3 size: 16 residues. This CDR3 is CASSLETTANTGELFF. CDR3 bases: TGCGCCAGCAGCCTCGAGACAACCGCGAACACCGGGGAGCTGTTTTTT.

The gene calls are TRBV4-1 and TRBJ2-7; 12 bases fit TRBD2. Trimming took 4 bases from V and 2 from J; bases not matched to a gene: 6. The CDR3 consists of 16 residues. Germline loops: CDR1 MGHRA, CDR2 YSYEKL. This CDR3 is CASSPSGLAGTYEQYF. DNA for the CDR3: TGCGCCAGCAGCCCCTCAGGACTAGCGGGGACCTACGAGCAGTACTTC.

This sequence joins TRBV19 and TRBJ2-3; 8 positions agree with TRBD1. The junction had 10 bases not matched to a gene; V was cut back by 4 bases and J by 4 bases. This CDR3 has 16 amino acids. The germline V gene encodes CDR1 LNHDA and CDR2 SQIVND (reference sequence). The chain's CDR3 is CASSTIRQGWADTQYF. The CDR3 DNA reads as TGTGCCAGTAGTACCATCCGACAGGGGTGGGCAGATACGCAGTATTTT. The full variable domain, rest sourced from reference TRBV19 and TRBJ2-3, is DGGITQSPKYLFRKEGQNVTLSCEQNLNHDAMYWYRQDPGQGLRLIYYSQIVNDFQKGDIAEGYSVSREKKESFPLTVTSAQKNPTAFYLCASSTIRQGWADTQYFGPGTRLTVL.